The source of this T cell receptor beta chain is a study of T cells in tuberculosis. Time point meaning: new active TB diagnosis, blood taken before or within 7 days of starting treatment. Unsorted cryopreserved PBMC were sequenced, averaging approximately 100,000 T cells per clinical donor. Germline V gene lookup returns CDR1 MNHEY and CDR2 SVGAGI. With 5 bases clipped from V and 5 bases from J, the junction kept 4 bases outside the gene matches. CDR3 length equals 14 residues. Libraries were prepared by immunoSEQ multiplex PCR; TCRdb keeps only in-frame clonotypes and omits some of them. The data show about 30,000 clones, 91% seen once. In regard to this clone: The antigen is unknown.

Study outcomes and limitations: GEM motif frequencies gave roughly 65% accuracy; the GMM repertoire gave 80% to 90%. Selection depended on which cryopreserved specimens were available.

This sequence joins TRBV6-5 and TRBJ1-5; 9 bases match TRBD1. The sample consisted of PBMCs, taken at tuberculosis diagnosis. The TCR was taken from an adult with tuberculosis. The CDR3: CASSPDRGDQPQHF. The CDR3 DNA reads TGTGCCAGCAGTCCCGACAGGGGGGATCAGCCCCAGCATTTT.